The 10 T cell receptor beta chains presented below share a single source sample, sequenced in a study of blood T cell repertoires in COVID-19. The data were produced by immunoSEQ multiplex PCR, yet TCRdb's version contains in-frame clones alone and is incomplete. This sample carries nearly 350,000 clones, around 82% of them seen once, and the ten largest clones take around 3%. The sample comprised peripheral blood. Source of these receptors: a man aged 25 to 40 with active or convalescent COVID-19.

The rearrangement uses TRBV15 and TRBJ1-1; tentative D call: TRBD1 (5 bases). This CDR3 has 14 residues. From germline, CDR1 is LNHNV and CDR2 YYDKDF (reference sequence). V was pared by 5 bases and J by 6 bases, with 16 bases between. The CDR3 DNA follows: TGTGCCACCAGCGAGGGACTGGGAAGGGCTGAAGCTTTCTTT. Translating it yields CATSEGLGRAEAFF.

V gene TRBV11-3 combines with J gene TRBJ2-7; D gene unclear. The CDR3 has 11 amino acids. The germline CDR1 and CDR2 sequences are SGHNT and YENEEA. Trimming removed 3 bases at V and 5 bases at J, with 5 bases between. The CDR3: CASSFLDEQYF. In DNA form, the CDR3 reads TGTGCCAGCAGCTTCCTTGACGAGCAGTACTTC.

The rearrangement joins TRBV7-3 to TRBJ2-3; 9 bases are a match to TRBD2. This CDR3 spans 17 amino acids. CDR1 SGHTA and CDR2 FQGTGA come from the germline V gene. With 2 bases clipped from V and 2 bases from J, the junction kept 8 bases outside the gene matches. The CDR3, as DNA: TGTGCCAGCAGCTTATCCCAGCGGGGGGCATACACAGATACGCAGTATTTT. It specifies CASSLSQRGAYTDTQYF.

This chain joins TRBV6-5 and TRBJ2-2; 7 nucleotides align to TRBD2. J lost 5 bases, V lost 6 bases, and 6 bases had no gene match. From germline, CDR1 is MNHEY and CDR2 SVGAGI. This CDR3 has 14 residues. The CDR3 bases are TGTGCCAGCAGGGGAGGGTCTCGGACCGGGGAGCTGTTTTTT. Amino acid sequence: CASRGGSRTGELFF.

The rearrangement links TRBV6-5 to TRBJ2-5; no firm D call. CDR1 MNHEY and CDR2 SVGAGI come from the germline V gene. The CDR3 length is 11 residues. Trimming took off 2 bases at V and 7 bases at J, with 5 bases between the two ends. CDR3 coding DNA: TGTGCCAGCAGTTACCTCAGGACCCAGTACTTC. It encodes CASSYLRTQYF.

The V call is TRBV7-2, the J call TRBJ1-1; perhaps TRBD1 as D (5 bases). The V gene's germline CDR1 is SGHTA and CDR2 FQGNSA. V was clipped by 1 base and J by 4 bases, with 10 bases between them. The CDR3 runs 14 residues. The CDR3 DNA follows: TGTGCCAGCAGCTTAGATAGGGGAAGCACTGAAGCTTTCTTT. As protein: CASSLDRGSTEAFF.

The chain combines TRBV3-1 (or the pseudogene TRBV3-2) with TRBJ1-1, with D unresolved. Trimming left V 4 bases short and J 1 base short, with 7 bases between. This CDR3 contains 13 residues. Germline loops: CDR1 LGHDT, CDR2 YNNKEL (reference sequence). The CDR3 DNA is TGTGCCAGCAGCCTGGGCCGGAACACTGAAGCTTTCTTT. Translation gives CASSLGRNTEAFF.

J is TRBJ2-7 and V is TRBV5-1, with 8 bases that match TRBD1. This CDR3 is 13 amino acids long. Unmatched junction bases numbered 6, after V lost 4 bases and J lost 6 bases. CDR1 and CDR2 (germline): SGHRS, YFSETQ. The CDR3 nucleotides read TGCGCCAGCAGCGTGGACAGGGCTCTCGAGCAGTACTTC. Amino acids: CASSVDRALEQYF.

The V call is TRBV4-1, the J call TRBJ2-7; D ambiguous. The germline V gene has CDR1 MGHRA and CDR2 YSYEKL. CDR3 size: 14 residues. V shed 2 bases and J shed 2 bases, with 10 bases lying between them. The CDR3 DNA follows: TGCGCCAGCAGCCAAAGACACCGAACCTACGAGCAGTACTTC. Encoded protein: CASSQRHRTYEQYF.

The chain is built from TRBV4-1 and TRBJ2-7; 7 nucleotides align to TRBD1. J lost 3 bases, V lost 2 bases, and 4 bases had no gene match. Germline V gives CDR1 MGHRA, CDR2 YSYEKL. There are 14 residues in the CDR3. The CDR3 here is CASSQNRGGYEQYF. The CDR3 DNA reads TGCGCCAGCAGCCAAAACAGGGGTGGCTACGAGCAGTACTTC.